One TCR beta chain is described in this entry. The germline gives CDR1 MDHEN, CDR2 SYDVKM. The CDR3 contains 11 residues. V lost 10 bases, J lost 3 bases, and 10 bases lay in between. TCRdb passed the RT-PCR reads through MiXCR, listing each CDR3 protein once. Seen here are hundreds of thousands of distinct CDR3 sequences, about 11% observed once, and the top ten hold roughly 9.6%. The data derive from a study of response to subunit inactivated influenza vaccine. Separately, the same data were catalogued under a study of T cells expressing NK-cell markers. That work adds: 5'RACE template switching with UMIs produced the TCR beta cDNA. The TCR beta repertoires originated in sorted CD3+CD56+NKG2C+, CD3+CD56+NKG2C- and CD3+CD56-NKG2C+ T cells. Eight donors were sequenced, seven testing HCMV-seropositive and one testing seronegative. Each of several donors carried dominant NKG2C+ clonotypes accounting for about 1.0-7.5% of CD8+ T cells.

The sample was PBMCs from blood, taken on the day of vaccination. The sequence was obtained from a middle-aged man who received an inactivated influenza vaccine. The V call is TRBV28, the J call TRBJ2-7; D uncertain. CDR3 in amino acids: CAIRKGYEQYF. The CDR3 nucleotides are TGTGCCATCCGAAAAGGCTACGAGCAGTACTTC.